The T cell receptor beta chain under discussion was sequenced for a study of blood T cell repertoires in COVID-19. Study overall: COVID-19 samples, acute and convalescent, were from the United States, Italy and Spain. From T cells, B-cell-depleted T cells, or PBMCs came the material, which was cDNA or gDNA.

The CDR3 is made up of 15 amino acids. CDR1 is SGHRS and CDR2 is YFSETQ in the germline V gene. Trimming cost V 0 bases and J 6 bases, with 13 bases left between them. Per the original methods: Amplified reference gene primers provided the basis for estimating nucleated cell counts. Assay used: immunoSEQ multiplex PCR; TCRdb lists only in-frame clones, some missing. V and J calls and clone size are those listed in that table; D and trimming were worked out from the DNA. The repertoire holds some 200,000 clones, with about 85% as singletons. The sequencing sample was made of peripheral blood. This TCR was recovered from a woman younger than 30 who had recovered from COVID-19. The chain links TRBV5-1 to TRBJ1-5; unclear D gene. CDR3 bases: TGCGCCAGCAGCTTGGTCTCAGGAAATGGTCAGCCCCAGCATTTT. Translated: CASSLVSGNGQPQHF. Full variable domain (remainder filled in from reference TRBV5-1 and TRBJ1-5): KAGVTQTPRYLIKTRGQQVTLSCSPISGHRSVSWYQQTPGQGLQFLFEYFSETQRNKGNFPGRFSGRQFSNSRSEMNVSTLELGDSALYLCASSLVSGNGQPQHFGDGTRLSIL.